The 19 T cell receptor beta chains presented below share a single source sample, sequenced in a study of technical replicates of blood from a handful of donors. Libraries were prepared by immunoSEQ multiplex PCR; TCRdb keeps only in-frame clonotypes and omits some of them. The data contain 82,000 or so clones, 96% of them singletons. Material for sequencing was T cells isolated from PBMCs. All receptors come from a human donor in good health.

This chain uses TRBV12-5 with TRBJ2-3; 11 bases line up with TRBD1. Germline V CDR1 and CDR2: LGHNT, FRNRAP. V lost 1 base and J lost 9; bases outside the gene matches: 3. The CDR3 length is 14 residues. CDR3 amino acids: CASGLGGDRGTQYF. As DNA, the CDR3 is TGTGCTAGTGGTTTGGGAGGGGACAGGGGGACGCAGTATTTT.

CDR3 sequence reads: CASSHTGTGNEKLFF. CDR3 bases: TGTGCCAGCAGCCATACCGGGACAGGGAATGAAAAACTGTTTTTT. The V call is TRBV7-9, the J call TRBJ1-4, with TRBD1 matching over 9 bases. V shed 5 bases, J shed 5 bases, and the junction held 6 bases outside the gene matches. The CDR3 sequence is 15 residues long. From germline, CDR1 is SEHNR and CDR2 FQNEAQ (reference sequence).

The gene calls are TRBV5-6 and TRBJ1-2; no clear D. The V gene lost 0 bases and the J gene lost 8 bases, with 14 bases spanning the gap. The CDR3 length is 14 residues. The germline V gene has CDR1 SGHDT and CDR2 YYEEEE. The CDR3 DNA reads as TGTGCCAGCAGCTTGGGGACTACGGGTCCCGGCTACACCTTC. The encoded protein is CASSLGTTGPGYTF.

The rearrangement uses TRBV10-2 and TRBJ2-5; TRBD2 matches 7 bases. The CDR3 covers 14 residues. Per germline, CDR1 WSHSY and CDR2 SAAADI. Trimming took 3 bases from V and 2 from J; bases not matched to a gene: 3. CDR3 amino acids: CASSDAGLQETQYF. CDR3 DNA: TGCGCCAGCAGTGATGCGGGACTACAAGAGACCCAGTACTTC.

The V call is TRBV13, the J call TRBJ1-4; 9 bases agree with TRBD1. This CDR3 region has 14 residues. Germline V gives CDR1 PRHDT, CDR2 FYEKMQ (reference sequence). The junction had 3 bases not matched to a gene; V was cut back by 2 bases and J by 8 bases. The CDR3, as DNA: TGTGCCAGCAGCTTAAGGGACAGGGCGGAAAAACTGTTTTTT. It codes for CASSLRDRAEKLFF.

The chain recombines TRBV6-1 with TRBJ1-5; TRBD1 is a possible D gene (5 bases). Germline values: CDR1 MNHNS, CDR2 SASEGT. The CDR3 consists of 14 residues. Between the trimmed V and J ends, which lost 2 bases and 7 bases, there was a span of 12 bases. CDR3 in DNA: TGTGCCAGCAGTGAACAGGGAGGGATCCAGCCCCAGCATTTT. Protein: CASSEQGGIQPQHF.

This clone was recorded once. The chain employs TRBV4-1 and TRBJ2-2; TRBD1 matches 8 bases. With 2 bases clipped from V and 2 bases from J, the junction kept 13 bases outside the gene matches. Germline CDR1 MGHRA, CDR2 YSYEKL. The CDR3 runs to 19 residues. CDR3 nucleotides: TGCGCCAGCAGCCAACCGAGGACAGGGTCCGTCCTTAACACCGGGGAGCTGTTTTTT. It codes for CASSQPRTGSVLNTGELFF.

The DNA for the CDR3 is TGTGCCAGCAGCGTAGTTAACGGGAACCGGGAGACCCAGTACTTC. It yields the protein CASSVVNGNRETQYF. The chain carries TRBV9 and TRBJ2-5, with D possibly TRBD2 on 5 matching bases. Trimming removed 0 bases from V and 5 bases from J, with 14 bases in between. The CDR3 covers 15 residues. The germline V gene has CDR1 SGDLS and CDR2 YYNGEE.

The genes are TRBV5-6 and TRBJ2-3, with no clear D. The germline V and J ends were trimmed by 4 bases and 4 bases, with 7 bases remaining between them. Per germline, CDR1 SGHDT and CDR2 YYEEEE. This CDR3 contains 12 residues. CDR3 nucleotides: TGTGCCAGCAGCCCTAACGCAGATACGCAGTATTTT. Amino acid sequence: CASSPNADTQYF.

The count of this clone is one. J is TRBJ2-5 and V is TRBV25-1, with 7 bases aligning to TRBD1. The CDR3 runs to 17 residues. Germline V lookup: CDR1 MGHDK, CDR2 SYGVNS. V trimming: 0 bases; J trimming: 2 bases; junction bases outside the gene matches: 9. The CDR3 DNA reads as TGTGCCAGCAGTGAATATGGAGACAGGGCCTTTCAAGAGACCCAGTACTTC. It specifies CASSEYGDRAFQETQYF.

The gene calls are TRBV6-5 and TRBJ2-1, with a tentative D call TRBD2 (6 bases). V was shortened by 0 bases and J by 0 bases, with 9 bases between the two germline ends. The CDR3 contains 16 residues. Looked up from germline, CDR1 is MNHEY and CDR2 is SVGAGI. CDR3 in DNA: TGTGCCAGCAGTTACTCCTACGGGAGCTCCTACAATGAGCAGTTCTTC. Encoded protein: CASSYSYGSSYNEQFF.

The rearrangement joins TRBV11-2 to TRBJ2-5, with D uncertain. The germline gives CDR1 SGHAT, CDR2 FQNNGV. The CDR3 sequence is 13 residues long. V dropped 0 bases and J dropped 4 bases, with 6 bases sitting between them. This CDR3 is CASSLDPRETQYF. The CDR3 DNA is TGTGCCAGCAGCTTAGACCCCCGAGAGACCCAGTACTTC. Filled out from reference TRBV11-2 and TRBJ2-5, the complete variable domain reads EAGVAQSPRYKIIEKRQSVAFWCNPISGHATLYWYQQILGQGPKLLIQFQNNGVVDDSQLPKDRFSAERLKGVDSTLKIQPAKLEDSAVYLCASSLDPRETQYFGPGTRLLVL.

This chain links TRBV9 with TRBJ2-7; no definite D call. Germline V gene sequence: CDR1 SGDLS, CDR2 YYNGEE. The CDR3 is 14 residues long. Trimming cost V 0 bases and J 2 bases, with 9 bases left between them. CDR3 DNA sequence: TGTGCCAGCAGCGTAGGAGCGTTCCCCTACGAGCAGTACTTC. It specifies CASSVGAFPYEQYF. Supplemented by reference TRBV9 and TRBJ2-7, the full variable domain reads DSGVTQTPKHLITATGQRVTLRCSPRSGDLSVYWYQQSLDQGLQFLIQYYNGEERAKGNILERFSAQQFPDLHSELNLSSLELGDSALYFCASSVGAFPYEQYFGPGTRLTVT.

The rearrangement links TRBV10-3 to TRBJ2-7, with TRBD1 matching over 8 bases. The CDR3 contains 14 residues. CDR1 ENHRY and CDR2 SYGVKD come from the germline V gene. Germline trimming cut 6 bases from V and 4 bases from J; bases unmatched to any gene: 8. Here the CDR3 DNA reads TGTGCCATCAGACCACAGGGGGTGAGTTACGAGCAGTACTTC. It yields the protein CAIRPQGVSYEQYF.

CDR3 DNA: TGTGCCTGGAGTGTATTGGCAGGGATGAACACTGAAGCTTTCTTT. Translation: CAWSVLAGMNTEAFF. The rearrangement joins TRBV30 to TRBJ1-1, with a possible D match to TRBD1 (5 bases). This CDR3 has 15 amino acids. The ends were cut back, 0 bases at V and 0 bases at J, with 11 bases in the middle. Germline-derived CDR1 and CDR2 are GTSNPN and SVGIG (reference sequence). The variable domain in full, completed from reference TRBV30 and TRBJ1-1, reads SQTIHQWPATLVQPVGSPLSLECTVEGTSNPNLYWYRQAAGRGLQLLFYSVGIGQISSEVPQNLSASRPQDRQFILSSKKLLLSDSGFYLCAWSVLAGMNTEAFFGQGTRLTVV.

The chain is built from TRBV28 and TRBJ2-7; D is perhaps TRBD1 (6 bases). The CDR3 extends over 16 amino acids. Deletions cut 5 bases from V and 1 base from J, with 18 bases between. Germline V gene lookup returns CDR1 MDHEN and CDR2 SYDVKM. CDR3 loop: CASSNPGPGVSYEQYF. CDR3 sequence (DNA): TGTGCCAGCAGTAACCCCGGCCCAGGGGTGTCCTACGAGCAGTACTTC.

The chain combines TRBV6-5 with TRBJ2-7, with D possibly matching TRBD2 (6 bases). Germline CDR1 is MNHEY and CDR2 is SVGAGI. V lost 4 bases and J lost 2, with 12 bases in between. The CDR3 is made up of 14 amino acids. The CDR3 sequence: CASSWDSETYEQYF. The CDR3 nucleotides are TGTGCCAGCAGTTGGGACTCCGAAACCTACGAGCAGTACTTC.

This clone has just one count. The chain combines TRBV28 with TRBJ2-7; 9 bases fit TRBD1. Trimming took 5 bases from V and 5 from J; bases not matched to a gene: 10. Per germline, CDR1 MDHEN and CDR2 SYDVKM. CDR3 length equals 15 residues. The chain's CDR3 is CASSLDRDRANEQYF. CDR3 sequence (DNA): TGTGCCAGCAGTCTAGACCGGGACAGGGCGAACGAGCAGTACTTC. Combining the CDR3 with reference TRBV28 and TRBJ2-7 gives the whole variable domain DVKVTQSSRYLVKRTGEKVFLECVQDMDHENMFWYRQDPGLGLRLIYFSYDVKMKEKGDIPEGYSVSREKKERFSLILESASTNQTSMYLCASSLDRDRANEQYFGPGTRLTVT.

This chain uses TRBV6-1 with TRBJ1-5; D not certain. V was pared by 8 bases and J by 2 bases, with 7 bases between. The germline gives CDR1 MNHNS, CDR2 SASEGT. This CDR3 contains 12 residues. CDR3 sequence (DNA): TGTGCCAGCCGGCGGGGCAATCAGCCCCAGCATTTT. It yields the protein CASRRGNQPQHF.